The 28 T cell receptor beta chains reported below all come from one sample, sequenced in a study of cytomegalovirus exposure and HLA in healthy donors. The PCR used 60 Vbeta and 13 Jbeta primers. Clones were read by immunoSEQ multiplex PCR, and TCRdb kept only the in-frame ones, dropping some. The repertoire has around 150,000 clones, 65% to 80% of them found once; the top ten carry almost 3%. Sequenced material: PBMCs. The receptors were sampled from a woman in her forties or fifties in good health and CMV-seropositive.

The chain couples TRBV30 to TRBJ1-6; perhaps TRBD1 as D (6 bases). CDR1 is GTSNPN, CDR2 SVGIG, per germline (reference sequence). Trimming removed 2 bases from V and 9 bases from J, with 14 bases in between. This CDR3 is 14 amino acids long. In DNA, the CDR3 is TGTGCCTGGAGTAGAAACAGGGAAAGTTCACCCCTCCACTTT. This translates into CAWSRNRESSPLHF.

This chain's CDR3 is CASKRTLGEQYF. The CDR3 DNA follows: TGTGCCAGCAAGCGGACGCTGGGCGAGCAGTACTTC. The rearrangement joins TRBV7-9 to TRBJ2-7; perhaps TRBD2 as D (5 bases). V lost 7 bases to trimming and J lost 6 bases, with 13 bases between them. Per germline, CDR1 SEHNR and CDR2 FQNEAQ (reference sequence). CDR3 size: 12 residues.

The chain's CDR3 is CASSSSLNTLSYEQYF. CDR3 nucleotide sequence: TGTGCCAGCAGTTCTAGCTTAAACACCCTCTCCTACGAGCAGTACTTC. The J gene is TRBJ2-7, the V gene TRBV11-2; D possibly corresponds to TRBD2 (5 bases). CDR1 and CDR2 from the germline V gene are SGHAT and FQNNGV. The ends were cut back, 6 bases at V and 0 bases at J, with 18 bases in the middle. The CDR3 runs 16 residues.

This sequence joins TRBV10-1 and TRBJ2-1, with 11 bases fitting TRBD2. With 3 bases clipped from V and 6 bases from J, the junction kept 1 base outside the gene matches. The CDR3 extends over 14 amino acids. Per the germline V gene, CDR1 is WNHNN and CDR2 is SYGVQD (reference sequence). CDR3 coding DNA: TGCGCCAGCAGTGATAGCGGGGGGGTCAATGAGCAGTTCTTC. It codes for CASSDSGGVNEQFF.

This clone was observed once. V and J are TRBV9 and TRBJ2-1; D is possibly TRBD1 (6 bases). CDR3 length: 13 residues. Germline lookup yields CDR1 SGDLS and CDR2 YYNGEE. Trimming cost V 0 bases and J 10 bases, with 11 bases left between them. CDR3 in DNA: TGTGCCAGCAGCGTAGTAGGCAGGGGAGAGCAGTTCTTC. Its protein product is CASSVVGRGEQFF. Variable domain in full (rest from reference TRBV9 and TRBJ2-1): DSGVTQTPKHLITATGQRVTLRCSPRSGDLSVYWYQQSLDQGLQFLIQYYNGEERAKGNILERFSAQQFPDLHSELNLSSLELGDSALYFCASSVVGRGEQFFGPGTRLTVL.

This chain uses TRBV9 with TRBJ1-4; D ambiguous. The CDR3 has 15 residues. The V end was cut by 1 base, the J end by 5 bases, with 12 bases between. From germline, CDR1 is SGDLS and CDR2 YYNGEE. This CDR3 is CASSVTGWSNEKLFF. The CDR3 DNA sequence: TGTGCCAGCAGCGTAACTGGTTGGTCGAATGAAAAACTGTTTTTT.

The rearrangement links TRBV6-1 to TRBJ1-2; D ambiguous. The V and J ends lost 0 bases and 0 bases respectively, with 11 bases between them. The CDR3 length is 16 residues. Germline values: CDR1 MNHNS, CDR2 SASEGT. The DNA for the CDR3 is TGTGCCAGCAGTGAAGCAGGACTCCTCTCTAACTATGGCTACACCTTC. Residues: CASSEAGLLSNYGYTF.

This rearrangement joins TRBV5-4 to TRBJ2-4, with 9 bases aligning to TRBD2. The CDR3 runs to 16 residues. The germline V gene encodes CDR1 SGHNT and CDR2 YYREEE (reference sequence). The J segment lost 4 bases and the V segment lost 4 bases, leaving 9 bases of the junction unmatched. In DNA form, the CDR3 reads TGTGCCAGCAGCCCTGGGGGCAGCGGGGGGAAAAACATTCAGTACTTC. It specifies CASSPGGSGGKNIQYF.

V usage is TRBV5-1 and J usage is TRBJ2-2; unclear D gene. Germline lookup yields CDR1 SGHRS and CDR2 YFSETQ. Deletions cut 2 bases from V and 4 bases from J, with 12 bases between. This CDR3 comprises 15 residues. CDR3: CASSFDFSGTGELFF. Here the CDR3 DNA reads TGCGCCAGCAGCTTTGATTTTTCGGGCACCGGGGAGCTGTTTTTT. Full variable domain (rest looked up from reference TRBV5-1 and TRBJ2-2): KAGVTQTPRYLIKTRGQQVTLSCSPISGHRSVSWYQQTPGQGLQFLFEYFSETQRNKGNFPGRFSGRQFSNSRSEMNVSTLELGDSALYLCASSFDFSGTGELFFGEGSRLTVL.

The CDR3 loop reads CASTYGGNKNTEAFF. The CDR3 DNA reads as TGTGCCAGCACCTATGGGGGCAACAAGAACACTGAAGCTTTCTTT. The rearrangement links TRBV5-4 to TRBJ1-1; D may be TRBD1 (6 bases). This CDR3 has 15 amino acids. Trimming pared 6 bases from V and 1 base from J, leaving 16 bases between. Germline lookup yields CDR1 SGHNT and CDR2 YYREEE (reference sequence). The full variable domain, with the rest looked up from reference TRBV5-4 and TRBJ1-1, is ETGVTQSPTHLIKTRGQQVTLRCSSQSGHNTVSWYQQALGQGPQFIFQYYREEENGRGNFPPRFSGLQFPNYSSELNVNALELDDSALYLCASTYGGNKNTEAFFGQGTRLTVV.

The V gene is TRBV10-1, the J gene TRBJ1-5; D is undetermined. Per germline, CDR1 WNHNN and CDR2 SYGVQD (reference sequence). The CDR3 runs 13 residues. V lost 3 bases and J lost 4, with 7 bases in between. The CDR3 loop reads CASSDSGNQPQHF. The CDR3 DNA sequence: TGCGCCAGCAGTGATTCCGGGAATCAGCCCCAGCATTTT.

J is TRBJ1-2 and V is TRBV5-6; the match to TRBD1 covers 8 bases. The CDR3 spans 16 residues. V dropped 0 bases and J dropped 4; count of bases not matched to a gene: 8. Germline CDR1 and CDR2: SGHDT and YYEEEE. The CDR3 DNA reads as TGTGCCAGCAGCTTGGCGGGACAGGAGCCATTCTATGGCTACACCTTC. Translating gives CASSLAGQEPFYGYTF.

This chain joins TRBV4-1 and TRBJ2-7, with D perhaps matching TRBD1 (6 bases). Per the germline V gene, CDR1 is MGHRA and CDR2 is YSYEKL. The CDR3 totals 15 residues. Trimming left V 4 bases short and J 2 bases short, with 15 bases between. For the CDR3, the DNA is TGCGCCAGCAGCCGTAGCCTACAGGGCACCTACGAGCAGTACTTC. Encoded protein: CASSRSLQGTYEQYF.

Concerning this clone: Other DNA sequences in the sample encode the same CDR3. The CDR3 is CASSLEGQGSYEQYF. In nucleotides, the CDR3 is TGCGCCAGCAGCTTGGAGGGACAGGGGAGCTACGAGCAGTACTTC. The chain has TRBV5-1 and TRBJ2-7, with 10 bases lining up with TRBD1. The CDR3 contains 15 residues. Germline CDR1 is SGHRS and CDR2 is YFSETQ. Losses at the gene ends were 0 bases for V and 3 bases for J; bases not matched to a gene: 3.

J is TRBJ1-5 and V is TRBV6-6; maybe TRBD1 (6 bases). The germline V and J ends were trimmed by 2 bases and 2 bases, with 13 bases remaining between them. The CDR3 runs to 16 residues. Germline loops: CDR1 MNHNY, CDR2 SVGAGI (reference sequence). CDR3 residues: CASSYTGPMGNQPQHF. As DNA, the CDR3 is TGTGCCAGCAGTTACACAGGGCCGATGGGCAATCAGCCCCAGCATTTT.

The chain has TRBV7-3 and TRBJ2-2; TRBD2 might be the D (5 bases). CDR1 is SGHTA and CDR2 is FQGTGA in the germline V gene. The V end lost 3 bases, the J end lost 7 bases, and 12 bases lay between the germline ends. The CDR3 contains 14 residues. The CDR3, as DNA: TGTGCCAGCAGCTTTGACTATCAAAGCGGGGAGCTGTTTTTT. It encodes CASSFDYQSGELFF.

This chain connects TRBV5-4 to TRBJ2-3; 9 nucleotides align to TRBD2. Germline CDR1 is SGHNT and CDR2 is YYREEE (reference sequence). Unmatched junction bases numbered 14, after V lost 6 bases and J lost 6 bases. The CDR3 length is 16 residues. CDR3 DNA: TGTGCCAGCAACTCCCTTAGCGGGGGAACAGCGGATACGCAGTATTTT. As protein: CASNSLSGGTADTQYF.

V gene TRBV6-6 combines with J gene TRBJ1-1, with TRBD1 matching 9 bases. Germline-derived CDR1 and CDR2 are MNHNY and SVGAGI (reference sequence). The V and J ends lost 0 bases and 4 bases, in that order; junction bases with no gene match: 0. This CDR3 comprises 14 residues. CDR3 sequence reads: CASSYSTGGTEAFF. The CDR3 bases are TGTGCCAGCAGTTACTCGACAGGGGGCACTGAAGCTTTCTTT.

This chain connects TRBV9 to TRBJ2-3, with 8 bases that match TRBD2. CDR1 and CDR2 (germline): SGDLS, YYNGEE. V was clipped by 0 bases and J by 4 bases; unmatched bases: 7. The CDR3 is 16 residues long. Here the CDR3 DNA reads TGTGCCAGCAGCGTAGGTGAAGGACTAGCTTCAGATACGCAGTATTTT. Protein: CASSVGEGLASDTQYF.

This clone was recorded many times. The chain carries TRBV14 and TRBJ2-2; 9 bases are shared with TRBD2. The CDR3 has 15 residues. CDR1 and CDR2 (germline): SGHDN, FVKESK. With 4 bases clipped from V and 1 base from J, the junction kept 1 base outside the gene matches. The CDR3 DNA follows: TGTGCCAGCAGCCTACTAGCGGGGAACACCGGGGAGCTGTTTTTT. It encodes CASSLLAGNTGELFF. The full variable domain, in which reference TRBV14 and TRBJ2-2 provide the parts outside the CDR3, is EAGVTQFPSHSVIEKGQTVTLRCDPISGHDNLYWYRRVMGKEIKFLLHFVKESKQDESGMPNNRFLAERTGGTYSTLKVQPAELEDSGVYFCASSLLAGNTGELFFGEGSRLTVL.

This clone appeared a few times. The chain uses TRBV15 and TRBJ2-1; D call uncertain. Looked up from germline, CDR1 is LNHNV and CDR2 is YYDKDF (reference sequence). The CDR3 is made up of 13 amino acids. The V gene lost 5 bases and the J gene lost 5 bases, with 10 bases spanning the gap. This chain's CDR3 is CATSLLAHNEQFF. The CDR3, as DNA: TGTGCCACCAGCCTCCTGGCTCACAATGAGCAGTTCTTC.

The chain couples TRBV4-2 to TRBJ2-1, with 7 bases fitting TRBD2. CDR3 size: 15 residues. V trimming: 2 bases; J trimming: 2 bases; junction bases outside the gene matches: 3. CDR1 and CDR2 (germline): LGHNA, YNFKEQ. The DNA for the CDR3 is TGTGCCAGCAGCCAAACGGGGGGAACCTACAATGAGCAGTTCTTC. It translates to CASSQTGGTYNEQFF.

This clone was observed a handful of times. CDR3: CASSLIIAQGGNQPQHF. The CDR3 DNA is TGTGCCAGCAGCTTAATTATTGCACAGGGAGGCAATCAGCCCCAGCATTTT. This chain uses TRBV7-2 with TRBJ1-5; maybe TRBD1 (6 bases). Deletions cut 2 bases from V and 2 bases from J, with 16 bases between. Germline V lookup: CDR1 SGHTA, CDR2 FQGNSA. The CDR3 is 17 amino acids. Based on the CDR3 plus reference TRBV7-2 and TRBJ1-5, the full variable domain is GAGVSQSPSNKVTEKGKDVELRCDPISGHTALYWYRQSLGQGLEFLIYFQGNSAPDKSGLPSDRFSAERTGGSVSTLTIQRTQQEDSAVYLCASSLIIAQGGNQPQHFGDGTRLSIL.

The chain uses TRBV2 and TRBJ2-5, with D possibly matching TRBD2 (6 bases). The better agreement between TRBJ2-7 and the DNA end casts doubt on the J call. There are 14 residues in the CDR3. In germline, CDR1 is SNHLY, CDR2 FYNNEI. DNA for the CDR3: TGTGCCAGCAGTGAAGCTGGGGGGAATTACGAGCAGTACTTC. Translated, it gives CASSEAGGNYEQYF.

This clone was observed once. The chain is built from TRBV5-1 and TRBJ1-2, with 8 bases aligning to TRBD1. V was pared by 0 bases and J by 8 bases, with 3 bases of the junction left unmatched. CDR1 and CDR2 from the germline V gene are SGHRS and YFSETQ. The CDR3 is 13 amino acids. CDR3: CASSLVDREGYTF. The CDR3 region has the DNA TGCGCCAGCAGCTTGGTGGACAGGGAGGGCTACACCTTC.

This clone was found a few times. The chain's CDR3 is CASGANPYEQYF. The DNA for the CDR3 is TGCGCCAGCGGGGCCAACCCCTACGAGCAGTACTTC. The chain combines TRBV5-1 with TRBJ2-7; D perhaps matches TRBD1 (5 bases). Trimming left V 7 bases short and J 2 bases short, with 10 bases between. This CDR3 is built from 12 residues. Germline loops: CDR1 SGHRS, CDR2 YFSETQ. The whole variable domain, filled in from reference TRBV5-1 and TRBJ2-7, reads KAGVTQTPRYLIKTRGQQVTLSCSPISGHRSVSWYQQTPGQGLQFLFEYFSETQRNKGNFPGRFSGRQFSNSRSEMNVSTLELGDSALYLCASGANPYEQYFGPGTRLTVT.

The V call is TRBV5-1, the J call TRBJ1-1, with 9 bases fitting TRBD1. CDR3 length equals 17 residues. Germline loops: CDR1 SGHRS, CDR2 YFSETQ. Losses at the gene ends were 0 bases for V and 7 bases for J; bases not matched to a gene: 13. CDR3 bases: TGCGCCAGCAGCTTGGTCCCGGGACAGGGATCGGGCGGTGAAGCTTTCTTT. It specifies CASSLVPGQGSGGEAFF. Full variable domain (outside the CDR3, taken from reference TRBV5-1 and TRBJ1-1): KAGVTQTPRYLIKTRGQQVTLSCSPISGHRSVSWYQQTPGQGLQFLFEYFSETQRNKGNFPGRFSGRQFSNSRSEMNVSTLELGDSALYLCASSLVPGQGSGGEAFFGQGTRLTVV.

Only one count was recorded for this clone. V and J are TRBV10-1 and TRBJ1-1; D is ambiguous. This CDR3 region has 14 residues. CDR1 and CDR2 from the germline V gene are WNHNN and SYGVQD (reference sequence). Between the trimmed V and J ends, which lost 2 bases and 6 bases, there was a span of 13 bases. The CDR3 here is CASSENPGRSEAFF. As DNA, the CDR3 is TGCGCCAGCAGTGAGAATCCGGGTAGGTCTGAAGCTTTCTTT.